The T cell receptor (beta chain) described here comes from a study of cytomegalovirus exposure and HLA in healthy donors. General study findings and limits: For most TCR sequences rarity was the rule, although some public TCRs occurred in many donors. Roughly uniform depth of sequencing across donors was assumed in presence/absence analyses. Researchers reported in a later analysis that a missense DCLRE1C variant was tied to TCR beta V- and J-gene trimming.

V was cut by 4 bases and J by 0 bases, with 13 bases left in between. This CDR3 is built from 16 residues. CDR1 is LGHNA, CDR2 YSLEER, per germline. A multiplex PCR was run with 60 Vbeta primers and 13 Jbeta primers. TCRdb's table, derived via immunoSEQ multiplex PCR, lists solely in-frame clones and lacks some. The sample lists about 160,000 clones; around 83% were seen once. Notes on this clone: Its antigen is not known.

Every donor was a healthy person donating bone marrow. The TCR originated in a male donor in good health and CMV-seropositive. The material sequenced was PBMCs. This chain links TRBV4-3 with TRBJ2-1; D not certain. The CDR3 DNA reads TGCGCCAGCAGCCTCGAGCCGAGACTCTCCTACAATGAGCAGTTCTTC. Amino acids: CASSLEPRLSYNEQFF.